This T cell receptor (beta chain) comes out of a study of cytomegalovirus exposure and HLA in healthy donors. Findings and limits, study-wide: In vitro, three CMV-associated chains proved specific for CMV antigens. Over 15,000 TCR beta sequences were associated with HLA alleles at 0.05 false discovery rate in a later analysis. According to the study, 160 or so TCR beta chains were cytomegalovirus-associated. High specificity and sensitivity for cytomegalovirus status were reported for the classifier.

This clone was seen only once. The antigen is undetermined. A multiplex PCR was run with 60 Vbeta primers and 13 Jbeta primers. Using immunoSEQ multiplex PCR, the repertoire was profiled, and TCRdb retains in-frame clones only, with some absent. The sample lists under 200,000 clones; less than 90% were seen once. Germline lookup yields CDR1 MNHEY and CDR2 SVGAGI. V trimming: 4 bases; J trimming: 8 bases; junction bases outside the gene matches: 3. CDR3 length equals 15 residues. The sample taken for sequencing was PBMCs. The sequence was obtained from a man younger than 30 in good health and CMV-seronegative. The chain joins TRBV6-5 to TRBJ2-2, with 14 bases matching TRBD2. CDR3 sequence reads: CASSSGTSGGGELFF. The CDR3 coding sequence is TGTGCCAGCAGTTCGGGGACTAGCGGGGGTGGGGAGCTGTTTTTT.